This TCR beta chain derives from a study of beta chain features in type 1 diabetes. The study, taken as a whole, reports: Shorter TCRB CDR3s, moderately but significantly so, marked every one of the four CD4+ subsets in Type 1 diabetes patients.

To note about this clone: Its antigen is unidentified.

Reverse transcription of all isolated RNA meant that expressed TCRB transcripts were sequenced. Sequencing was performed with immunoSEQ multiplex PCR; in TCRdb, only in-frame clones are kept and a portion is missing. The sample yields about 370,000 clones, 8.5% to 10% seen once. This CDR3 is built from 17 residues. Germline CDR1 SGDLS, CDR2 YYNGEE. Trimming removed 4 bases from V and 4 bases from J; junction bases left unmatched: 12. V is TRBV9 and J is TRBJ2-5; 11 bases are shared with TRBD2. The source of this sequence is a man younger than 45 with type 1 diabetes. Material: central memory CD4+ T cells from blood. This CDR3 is CASSPTSGVIVGETQYF. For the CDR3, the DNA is TGTGCCAGCAGCCCGACTAGCGGGGTTATCGTCGGAGAGACCCAGTACTTC.